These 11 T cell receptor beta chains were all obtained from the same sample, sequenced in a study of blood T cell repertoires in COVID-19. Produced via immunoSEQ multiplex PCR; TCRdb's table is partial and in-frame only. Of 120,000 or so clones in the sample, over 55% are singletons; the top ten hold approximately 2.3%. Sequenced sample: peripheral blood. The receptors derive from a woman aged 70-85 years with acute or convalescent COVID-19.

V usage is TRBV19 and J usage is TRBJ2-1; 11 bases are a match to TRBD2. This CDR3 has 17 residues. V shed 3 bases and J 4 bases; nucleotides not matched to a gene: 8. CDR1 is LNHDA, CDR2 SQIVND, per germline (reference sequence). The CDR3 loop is CASSIPVLAGGYNEQFF. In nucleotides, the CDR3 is TGTGCCAGTAGTATCCCCGTTCTAGCGGGGGGTTACAATGAGCAGTTCTTC.

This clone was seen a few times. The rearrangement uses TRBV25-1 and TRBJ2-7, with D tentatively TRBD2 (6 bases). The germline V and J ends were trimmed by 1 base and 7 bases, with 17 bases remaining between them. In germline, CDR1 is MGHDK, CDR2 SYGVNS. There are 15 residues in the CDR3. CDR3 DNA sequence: TGTGCCAGCAGTGAATGGCGGGGCCTAGCGAATGAGCAGTACTTC. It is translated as CASSEWRGLANEQYF.

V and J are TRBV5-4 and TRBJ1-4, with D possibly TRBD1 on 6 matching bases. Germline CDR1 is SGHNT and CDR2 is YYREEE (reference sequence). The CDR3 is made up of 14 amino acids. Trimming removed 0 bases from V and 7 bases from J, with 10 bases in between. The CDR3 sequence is CASSLAGASEKLFF. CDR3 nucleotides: TGTGCCAGCAGCTTGGCAGGGGCCAGTGAAAAACTGTTTTTT. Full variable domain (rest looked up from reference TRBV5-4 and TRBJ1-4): ETGVTQSPTHLIKTRGQQVTLRCSSQSGHNTVSWYQQALGQGPQFIFQYYREEENGRGNFPPRFSGLQFPNYSSELNVNALELDDSALYLCASSLAGASEKLFFGSGTQLSVL.

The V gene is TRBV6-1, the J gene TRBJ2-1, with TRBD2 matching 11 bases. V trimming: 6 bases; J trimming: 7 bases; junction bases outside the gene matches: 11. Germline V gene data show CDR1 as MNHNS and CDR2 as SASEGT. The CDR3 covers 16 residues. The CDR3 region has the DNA TGTGCCAGCAGCGAACTAGCGGGAGCGTCTTGGAATGAGCAGTTCTTC. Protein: CASSELAGASWNEQFF.

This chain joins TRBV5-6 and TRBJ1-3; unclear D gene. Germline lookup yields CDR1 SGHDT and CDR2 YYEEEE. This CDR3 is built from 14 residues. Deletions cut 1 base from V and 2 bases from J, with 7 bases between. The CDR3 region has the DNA TGTGCCAGCAGCTTGTGGGGAGCTGGAAACACCATATATTTT. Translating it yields CASSLWGAGNTIYF.

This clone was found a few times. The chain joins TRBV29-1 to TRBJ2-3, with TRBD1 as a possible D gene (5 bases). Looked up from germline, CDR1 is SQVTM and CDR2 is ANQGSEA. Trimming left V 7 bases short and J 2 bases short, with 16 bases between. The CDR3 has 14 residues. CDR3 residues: CSGTSTGHTDTQYF. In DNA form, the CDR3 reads TGCAGCGGAACCAGTACCGGACACACAGATACGCAGTATTTT.

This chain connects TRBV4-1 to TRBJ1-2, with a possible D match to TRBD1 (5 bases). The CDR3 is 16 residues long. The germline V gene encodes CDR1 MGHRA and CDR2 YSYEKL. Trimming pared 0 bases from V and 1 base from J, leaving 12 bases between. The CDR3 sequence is CASSQDQGRFNYGYTF. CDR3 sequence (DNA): TGCGCCAGCAGCCAAGATCAGGGCAGATTTAACTATGGCTACACCTTC.

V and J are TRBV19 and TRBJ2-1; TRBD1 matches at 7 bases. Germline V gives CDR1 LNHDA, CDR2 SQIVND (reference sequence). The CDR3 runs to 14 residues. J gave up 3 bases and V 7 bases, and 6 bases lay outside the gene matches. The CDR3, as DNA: TGTGCCAGTAAAACAGGGGCTCACTACAATGAGCAGTTCTTC. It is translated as CASKTGAHYNEQFF. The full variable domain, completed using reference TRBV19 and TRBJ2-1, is DGGITQSPKYLFRKEGQNVTLSCEQNLNHDAMYWYRQDPGQGLRLIYYSQIVNDFQKGDIAEGYSVSREKKESFPLTVTSAQKNPTAFYLCASKTGAHYNEQFFGPGTRLTVL.

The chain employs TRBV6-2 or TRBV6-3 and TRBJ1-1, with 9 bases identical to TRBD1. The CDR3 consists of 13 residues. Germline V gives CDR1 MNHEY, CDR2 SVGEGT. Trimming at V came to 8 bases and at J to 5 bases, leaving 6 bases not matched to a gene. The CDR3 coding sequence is TGTGCCAGCGGCCGGACAGGGGAGACTGAAGCTTTCTTT. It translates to CASGRTGETEAFF.

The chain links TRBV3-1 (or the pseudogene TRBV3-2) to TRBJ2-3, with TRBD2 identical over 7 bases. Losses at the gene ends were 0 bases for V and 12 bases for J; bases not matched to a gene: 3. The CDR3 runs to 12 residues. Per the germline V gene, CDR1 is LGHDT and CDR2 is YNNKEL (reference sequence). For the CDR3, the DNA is TGTGCCAGCAGCCAAGATCCGGGACTACAGTATTTT. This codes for CASSQDPGLQYF.

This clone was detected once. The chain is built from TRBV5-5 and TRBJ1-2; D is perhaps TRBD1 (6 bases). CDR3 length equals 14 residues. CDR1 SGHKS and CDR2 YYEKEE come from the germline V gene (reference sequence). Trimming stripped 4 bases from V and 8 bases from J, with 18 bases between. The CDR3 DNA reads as TGTGCCAGCAGCCCATTAATTCAGGGGCGAGGCTACACCTTC. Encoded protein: CASSPLIQGRGYTF.